Below, one TCR beta chain is given with its context. The antigen remains unidentified. This sample is drawn from a study of cytomegalovirus exposure and HLA in healthy donors. Data came from immunoSEQ multiplex PCR; TCRdb stores just in-frame clones and leaves some out. This sample carries 120,000 to 150,000 clones, more than 85% of them seen once, and the ten largest clones take about 0.64%. Regarding the study as a whole: The tendency of first-cohort TCR clusters to co-occur in the approximately 120 validation repertoires was identified by a subsequent analysis.

Trimming took off 1 base at V and 0 bases at J, with 9 bases between the two ends. Per the germline V gene, CDR1 is MNHNY and CDR2 is SVGAGI (reference sequence). The CDR3 consists of 16 residues. The sequencing input was PBMCs. The chain combines TRBV6-6 with TRBJ1-4; D gene unclear. This receptor was obtained from a man aged 18 to 29 in good health and CMV-seronegative. The CDR3 DNA sequence: TGTGCCAGCAGTTACTTCGAGCGTCCAACTAATGAAAAACTGTTTTTT. Translated, it gives CASSYFERPTNEKLFF.